These 22 T cell receptor beta chains were all obtained from the same sample, sequenced in a study of cytomegalovirus exposure and HLA in healthy donors. PCR involved 60 Vbeta and 13 Jbeta primers. The assay was immunoSEQ multiplex PCR, and TCRdb's table has in-frame clones only and misses some. The sample data list fewer than 85,000 clones. The sample comprised PBMCs. These receptors all come from a man between 45 and 60 years old in good health and CMV-seropositive.

DNA for the CDR3: TGTGCCAGCAGCATGGGAAGGGGAGGAGATGGCTACACCTTC. It codes for CASSMGRGGDGYTF. V gene TRBV6-5 combines with J gene TRBJ1-2, with a weak D call TRBD1 (5 bases). The CDR3 length is 14 residues. V lost 6 bases to trimming and J lost 6 bases, with 17 bases between them. Germline CDR1 reads MNHEY; CDR2 reads SVGAGI.

The chain uses TRBV2 and TRBJ2-5, with D possibly being TRBD2 (6 bases). The CDR3 is 12 residues long. The germline V gene has CDR1 SNHLY and CDR2 FYNNEI. The germline V and J ends were trimmed by 7 bases and 3 bases, with 9 bases remaining between them. The CDR3 DNA is TGTGCCAGCAATAAGCGGGAAGAGACCCAGTACTTC. It specifies CASNKREETQYF.

This chain connects TRBV30 to TRBJ2-1, with 11 bases identical to TRBD1. Per germline, CDR1 GTSNPN and CDR2 SVGIG (reference sequence). The length of the CDR3 is 16 residues. V lost 3 bases and J lost 6; bases outside the gene matches: 10. The CDR3 spells CAWSLPVGTGGNEQFF. CDR3 in DNA: TGTGCCTGGAGCCTCCCAGTAGGGACAGGGGGCAATGAGCAGTTCTTC.

The chain joins TRBV10-3 to TRBJ1-6, with a weak D call TRBD1 (6 bases). The CDR3 spans 14 residues. V shed 11 bases and J shed 5 bases, with 16 bases lying between them. CDR1 ENHRY and CDR2 SYGVKD come from the germline V gene. CDR3 amino acids: CAARGALDNSPLHF. CDR3 bases: TGTGCCGCCCGGGGGGCCCTGGATAATTCACCCCTCCACTTT.

The CDR3 region is CASSQPRQGSKGYTF. The CDR3 DNA follows: TGCGCCAGCAGCCAACCGAGACAGGGATCGAAGGGCTACACCTTC. V is TRBV4-1 and J is TRBJ1-2; 7 bases line up with TRBD1. The length of the CDR3 is 15 residues. Germline values: CDR1 MGHRA, CDR2 YSYEKL. The junction had 11 bases not matched to a gene; V was cut back by 2 bases and J by 8 bases.

This sequence joins TRBV28 and TRBJ1-1; TRBD1 agrees at 7 bases. After removal of 7 bases from V and 6 bases from J, the junction contained 11 bases not matched to a gene. This CDR3 spans 14 amino acids. Germline V gene lookup returns CDR1 MDHEN and CDR2 SYDVKM. The CDR3 loop is CASTTGAGGPEAFF. The CDR3 nucleotides are TGTGCCAGCACCACAGGGGCGGGGGGACCTGAAGCTTTCTTT.

The rearrangement uses TRBV18 and TRBJ1-1; D gene unclear. The CDR3 has 14 residues. Trimming shortened V by 4 bases and J by 3 bases, and 12 bases separated the two germline ends. Germline V CDR1 and CDR2: KGHSH, LQKENI. The chain's CDR3 is CASSLEREYTEAFF. The DNA for the CDR3 is TGTGCCAGCTCACTTGAAAGGGAGTACACTGAAGCTTTCTTT.

V usage is TRBV10-2 and J usage is TRBJ1-5; D is ambiguous. Germline CDR1 WSHSY, CDR2 SAAADI. V was pared by 5 bases and J by 5 bases, with 16 bases between. The length of the CDR3 is 15 residues. The CDR3 DNA is TGCGCCAGCAGTTCGATACAGTTAGCGTATCAGCCCCAGCATTTT. It codes for CASSSIQLAYQPQHF.

V usage is TRBV7-3 and J usage is TRBJ2-7; 7 bases fit TRBD2. This CDR3 is 15 amino acids long. V was clipped by 2 bases and J by 3 bases; unmatched bases: 7. Germline CDR1 reads SGHTA; CDR2 reads FQGTGA. As DNA, the CDR3 is TGTGCCAGCAGCTTAGGACTAGAGACCCTCTACGAGCAGTACGTC. Amino acids: CASSLGLETLYEQYV.

V usage is TRBV9 and J usage is TRBJ2-5; 12 nucleotides align to TRBD2. With V trimmed by 0 bases and J by 0 bases, 3 bases remained unmatched. The CDR3 consists of 17 residues. The germline V gene encodes CDR1 SGDLS and CDR2 YYNGEE. In DNA form, the CDR3 reads TGTGCCAGCAGCGTAGATACTAGCGGGGGGTACCAAGAGACCCAGTACTTC. It is translated as CASSVDTSGGYQETQYF.

The chain uses TRBV9 and TRBJ1-2, with TRBD1 matching 10 bases. The CDR3 runs 16 residues. CDR1 and CDR2 from the germline V gene are SGDLS and YYNGEE. Losses at the gene ends were 3 bases for V and 7 bases for J; bases not matched to a gene: 12. The CDR3: CASSGRRDRGRFGYTF. The CDR3 coding sequence is TGTGCCAGCAGCGGTAGAAGGGACAGGGGAAGATTTGGCTACACCTTC.

The rearrangement links TRBV5-1 to TRBJ1-1, with 8 bases that match TRBD1. Germline CDR1 reads SGHRS; CDR2 reads YFSETQ. Trimming cost V 7 bases and J 1 base; bases outside gene matches: 12. This CDR3 is 16 amino acids long. CDR3 DNA sequence: TGCGCCAGCGGCCTCAACGCCGGGACAGGGAACACTGAAGCTTTCTTT. Translating it yields CASGLNAGTGNTEAFF.

The CDR3 nucleotides are TGTGCCAGCAGGGAGACAGGGAGACTGTTTTTT. Residues: CASRETGRLFF. This chain uses TRBV2 with TRBJ1-4, with 7 positions matching TRBD1. The length of the CDR3 is 11 residues. Germline loops: CDR1 SNHLY, CDR2 FYNNEI. Trimming took 6 bases from V and 13 from J; bases not matched to a gene: 5.

This rearrangement joins TRBV18 to TRBJ2-7; TRBD2 might be the D (5 bases). Germline CDR1 reads KGHSH; CDR2 reads LQKENI. The V gene lost 0 bases and the J gene lost 6 bases, with 9 bases spanning the gap. The CDR3 sequence is 13 residues long. CDR3 DNA: TGTGCCAGCTCACCACCTAATGAGGGCGAGCAGTACTTC. The encoded protein is CASSPPNEGEQYF.

The genes are TRBV11-2 and TRBJ2-5; D gene unclear. Per germline, CDR1 SGHAT and CDR2 FQNNGV. Deletions cut 1 base from V and 2 bases from J, with 11 bases between. CDR3 length equals 15 residues. CDR3 sequence (DNA): TGTGCCAGCAGCTTAGTTGTCGAGTCACAAGAGACCCAGTACTTC. Translation gives CASSLVVESQETQYF.

The gene calls are TRBV2 and TRBJ1-1, with D tentatively TRBD1 (5 bases). Germline CDR1 SNHLY, CDR2 FYNNEI. V was clipped by 7 bases and J by 7 bases, with 10 bases between them. This CDR3 region has 11 residues. CDR3 nucleotides: TGTGCCAGCAAAAACCAGGGTGAAGCTTTCTTT. Amino acid sequence: CASKNQGEAFF.

V usage is TRBV2 and J usage is TRBJ1-2; D unresolved. Trimming left V 2 bases short and J 0 bases short, with 10 bases between. The CDR3 loop spans 15 amino acids. The germline CDR1 and CDR2 sequences are SNHLY and FYNNEI. The CDR3 DNA follows: TGTGCCAGCAGTGAAACGAGGGTAGCTAACTATGGCTACACCTTC. Translating it yields CASSETRVANYGYTF.

The chain links TRBV2 to TRBJ1-1; the D is unclear. Looked up from germline, CDR1 is SNHLY and CDR2 is FYNNEI. The CDR3 has 14 amino acids. Trimming removed 0 bases from V and 6 bases from J, with 11 bases in between. In DNA form, the CDR3 reads TGTGCCAGCAGTGAAGCGCGAAGAGTATCTGAAGCTTTCTTT. This sequence encodes CASSEARRVSEAFF. The whole variable domain, remainder taken from reference TRBV2 and TRBJ1-1, is EPEVTQTPSHQVTQMGQEVILRCVPISNHLYFYWYRQILGQKVEFLVSFYNNEISEKSEIFDDQFSVERPDGSNFTLKIRSTKLEDSAMYFCASSEARRVSEAFFGQGTRLTVV.

Here the CDR3 DNA reads TGTGCCAGCAGCTTAGGGGGCGGAAGGTGGAATGAGCAGTTCTTC. Translation: CASSLGGGRWNEQFF. The rearrangement links TRBV7-6 to TRBJ2-1, with a tentative D call TRBD1 (5 bases). The CDR3 has 15 amino acids. Germline lookup yields CDR1 SGHVS and CDR2 FNYEAQ. V lost 1 base, J lost 7 bases, and 14 bases lay in between.

The chain recombines TRBV28 with TRBJ2-1; 10 nucleotides match TRBD2. V lost 5 bases and J lost 8; bases outside the gene matches: 3. CDR1 MDHEN and CDR2 SYDVKM come from the germline V gene. The length of the CDR3 is 13 residues. Here the CDR3 DNA reads TGTGCCAGCAGTCTAGCGGGAGATTATGAGCAGTTCTTC. Protein sequence: CASSLAGDYEQFF.

This chain connects TRBV7-8 to TRBJ2-1; possible D gene TRBD1, 5 bases. The CDR3 totals 17 residues. CDR1 SGHVS and CDR2 FQNEAQ come from the germline V gene. Trimming cost V 4 bases and J 5 bases, with 21 bases left between them. CDR3 DNA sequence: TGTGCCAGCAGCTCCCCCCAGACAGTCTTTGGCGACAATGAGCAGTTCTTC. This sequence encodes CASSSPQTVFGDNEQFF.

The rearrangement joins TRBV7-8 to TRBJ2-7, with D uncertain. Trimming took off 2 bases at V and 4 bases at J, with 12 bases between the two ends. The CDR3 is made up of 14 amino acids. CDR1 and CDR2 (germline): SGHVS, FQNEAQ. In DNA, the CDR3 is TGTGCCAGCAGCTTACTGCCTAGTGGGTACGAGCAGTACGTC. Translating it yields CASSLLPSGYEQYV.